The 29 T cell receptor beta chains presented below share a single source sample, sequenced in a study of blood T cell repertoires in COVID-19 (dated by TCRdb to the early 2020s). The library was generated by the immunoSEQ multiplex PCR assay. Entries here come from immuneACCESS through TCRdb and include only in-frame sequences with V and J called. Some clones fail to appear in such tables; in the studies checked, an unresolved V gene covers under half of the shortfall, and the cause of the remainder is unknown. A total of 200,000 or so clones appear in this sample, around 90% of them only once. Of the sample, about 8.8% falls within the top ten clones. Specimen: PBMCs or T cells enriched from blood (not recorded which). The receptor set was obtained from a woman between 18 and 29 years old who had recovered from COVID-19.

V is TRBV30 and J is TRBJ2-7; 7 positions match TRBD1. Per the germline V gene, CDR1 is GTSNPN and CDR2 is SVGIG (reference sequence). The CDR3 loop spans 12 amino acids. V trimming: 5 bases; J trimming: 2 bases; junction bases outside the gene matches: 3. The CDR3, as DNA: TGTGCCTGGGGGACAGCCACCTACGAGCAGTACTTC. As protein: CAWGTATYEQYF.

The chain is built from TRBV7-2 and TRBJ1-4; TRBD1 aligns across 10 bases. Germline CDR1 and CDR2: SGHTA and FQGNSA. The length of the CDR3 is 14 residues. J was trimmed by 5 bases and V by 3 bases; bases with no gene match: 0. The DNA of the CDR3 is TGTGCCAGCAGCTTGGGACAGGGGAATGAAAAACTGTTTTTT. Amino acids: CASSLGQGNEKLFF.

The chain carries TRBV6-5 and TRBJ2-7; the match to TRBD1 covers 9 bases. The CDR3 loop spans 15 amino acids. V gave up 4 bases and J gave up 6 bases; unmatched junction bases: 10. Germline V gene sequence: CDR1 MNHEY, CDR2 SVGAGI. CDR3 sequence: CASSSAGTGFTEQYF. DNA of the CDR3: TGTGCCAGCAGTTCCGCCGGGACAGGGTTCACCGAGCAGTACTTC.

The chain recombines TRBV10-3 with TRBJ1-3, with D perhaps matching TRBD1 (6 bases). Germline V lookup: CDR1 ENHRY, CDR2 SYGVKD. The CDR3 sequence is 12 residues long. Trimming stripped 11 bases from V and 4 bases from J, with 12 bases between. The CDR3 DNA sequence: TGTGCCGTACAGGGAGAGGGAAACACCATATATTTT. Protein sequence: CAVQGEGNTIYF.

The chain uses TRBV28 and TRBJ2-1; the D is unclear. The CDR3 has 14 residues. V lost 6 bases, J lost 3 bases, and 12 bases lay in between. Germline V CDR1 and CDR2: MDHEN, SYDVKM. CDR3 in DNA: TGTGCCAGCAGGCTACGCCCCTACTACAATGAGCAGTTCTTC. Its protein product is CASRLRPYYNEQFF.

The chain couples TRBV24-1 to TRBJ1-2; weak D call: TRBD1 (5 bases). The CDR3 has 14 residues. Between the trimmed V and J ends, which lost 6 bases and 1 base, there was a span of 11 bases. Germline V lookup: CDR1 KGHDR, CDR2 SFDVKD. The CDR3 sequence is CATSRAGNNYGYTF. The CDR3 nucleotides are TGTGCCACCAGTCGCGCAGGGAATAACTATGGCTACACCTTC.

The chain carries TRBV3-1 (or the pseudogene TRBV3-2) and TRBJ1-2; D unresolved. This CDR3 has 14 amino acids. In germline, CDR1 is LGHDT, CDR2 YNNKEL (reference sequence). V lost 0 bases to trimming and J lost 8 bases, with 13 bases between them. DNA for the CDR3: TGTGCCAGCAGCCAAGAGTCACATCTGGCCGGCTACACCTTC. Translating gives CASSQESHLAGYTF.

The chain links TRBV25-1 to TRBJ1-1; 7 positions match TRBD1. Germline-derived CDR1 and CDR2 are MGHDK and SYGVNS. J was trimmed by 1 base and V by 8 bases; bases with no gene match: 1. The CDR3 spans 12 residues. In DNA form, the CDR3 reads TGTGCCAGCCGACAGGGGAACACTGAAGCTTTCTTT. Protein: CASRQGNTEAFF.

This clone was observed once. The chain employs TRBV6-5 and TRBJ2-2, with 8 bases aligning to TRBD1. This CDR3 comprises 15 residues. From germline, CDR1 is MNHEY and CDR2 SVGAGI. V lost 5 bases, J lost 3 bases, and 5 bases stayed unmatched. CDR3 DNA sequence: TGTGCCAGCAGTAACGACAGGGGATACACCGGGGAGCTGTTTTTT. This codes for CASSNDRGYTGELFF.

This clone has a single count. DNA of the CDR3: TGCGCCAGCAGCCAAGCGGGGGGCGATGGCTACACCTTC. It specifies CASSQAGGDGYTF. The chain links TRBV4-1 to TRBJ1-2, with D possibly matching TRBD1 (6 bases). The V end lost 1 base, the J end lost 6 bases, and 9 bases lay between the germline ends. The CDR3 length is 13 residues. Germline V gene sequence: CDR1 MGHRA, CDR2 YSYEKL.

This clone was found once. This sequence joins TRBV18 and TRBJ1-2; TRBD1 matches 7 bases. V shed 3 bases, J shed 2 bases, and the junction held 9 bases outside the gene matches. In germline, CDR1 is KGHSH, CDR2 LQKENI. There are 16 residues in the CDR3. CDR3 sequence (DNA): TGTGCCAGCTCACCTGGATTGGGACAGCACAACTATGGCTACACCTTC. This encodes CASSPGLGQHNYGYTF. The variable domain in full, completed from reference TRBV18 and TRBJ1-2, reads NAGVMQNPRHLVRRRGQEARLRCSPMKGHSHVYWYRQLPEEGLKFMVYLQKENIIDESGMPKERFSAEFPKEGPSILRIQQVVRGDSAAYFCASSPGLGQHNYGYTFGSGTRLTVV.

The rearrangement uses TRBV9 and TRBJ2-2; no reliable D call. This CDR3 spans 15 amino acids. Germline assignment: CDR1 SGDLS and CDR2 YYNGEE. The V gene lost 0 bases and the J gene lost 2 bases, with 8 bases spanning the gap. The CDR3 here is CASSVAFRNTGELFF. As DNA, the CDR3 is TGTGCCAGCAGCGTAGCGTTCAGAAACACCGGGGAGCTGTTTTTT.

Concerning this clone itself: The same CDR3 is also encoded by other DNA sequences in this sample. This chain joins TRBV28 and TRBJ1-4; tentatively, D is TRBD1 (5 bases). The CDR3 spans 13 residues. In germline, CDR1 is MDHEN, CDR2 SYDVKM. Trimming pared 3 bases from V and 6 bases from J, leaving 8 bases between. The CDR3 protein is CASSFTGDEKLFF. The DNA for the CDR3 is TGTGCCAGCAGTTTTACGGGGGATGAAAAACTGTTTTTT.

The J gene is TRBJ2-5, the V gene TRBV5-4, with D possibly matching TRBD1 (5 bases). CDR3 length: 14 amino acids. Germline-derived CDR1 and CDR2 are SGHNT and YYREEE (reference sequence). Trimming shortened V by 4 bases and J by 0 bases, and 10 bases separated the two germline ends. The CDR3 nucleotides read TGTGCCAGCAGCCCGACAGCATACCAAGAGACCCAGTACTTC. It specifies CASSPTAYQETQYF.

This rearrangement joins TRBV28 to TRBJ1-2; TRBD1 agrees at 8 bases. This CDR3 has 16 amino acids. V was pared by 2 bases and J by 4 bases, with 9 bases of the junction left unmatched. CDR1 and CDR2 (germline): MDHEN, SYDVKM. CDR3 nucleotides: TGTGCCAGCAGTTTAGATCGGACAGGGTCCTCCTATGGCTACACCTTC. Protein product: CASSLDRTGSSYGYTF.

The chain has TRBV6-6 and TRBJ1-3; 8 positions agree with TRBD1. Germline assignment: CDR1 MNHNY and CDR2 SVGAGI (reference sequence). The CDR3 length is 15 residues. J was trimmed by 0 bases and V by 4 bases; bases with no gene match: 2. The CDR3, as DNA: TGTGCCAGCAGTTCCGGGACAGGCTCTGGAAACACCATATATTTT. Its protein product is CASSSGTGSGNTIYF.

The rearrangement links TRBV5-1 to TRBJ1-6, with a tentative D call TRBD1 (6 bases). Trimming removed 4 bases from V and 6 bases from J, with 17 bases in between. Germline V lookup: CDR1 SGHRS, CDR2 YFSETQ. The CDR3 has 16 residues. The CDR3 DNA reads TGCGCCAGCAGCGCAAGGGGGAGGGGGGCTAATTCACCCCTCCACTTT. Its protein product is CASSARGRGANSPLHF.

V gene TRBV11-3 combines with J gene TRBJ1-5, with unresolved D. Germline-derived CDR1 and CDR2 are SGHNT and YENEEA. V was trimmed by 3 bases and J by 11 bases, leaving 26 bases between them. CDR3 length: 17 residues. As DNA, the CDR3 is TGTGCCAGCAGCTTTAAGTCCAGGTCCATGCCAAGGGAGGCCCAGCATTTT. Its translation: CASSFKSRSMPREAQHF.

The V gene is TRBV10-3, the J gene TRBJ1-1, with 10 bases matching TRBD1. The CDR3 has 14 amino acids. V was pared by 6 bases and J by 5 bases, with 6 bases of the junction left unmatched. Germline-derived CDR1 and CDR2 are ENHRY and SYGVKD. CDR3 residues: CAIREDRGGTEAFF. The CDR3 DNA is TGTGCCATCAGGGAGGACAGGGGGGGGACTGAAGCTTTCTTT.

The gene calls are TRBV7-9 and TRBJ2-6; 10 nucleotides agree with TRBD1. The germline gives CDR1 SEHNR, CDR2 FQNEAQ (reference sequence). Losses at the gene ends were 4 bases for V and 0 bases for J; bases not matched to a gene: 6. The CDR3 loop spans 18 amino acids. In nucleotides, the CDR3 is TGTGCCAGCAGCTCAACCGGGACAGGGGCCTCTGGGGCCAACGTCCTGACTTTC. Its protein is CASSSTGTGASGANVLTF.

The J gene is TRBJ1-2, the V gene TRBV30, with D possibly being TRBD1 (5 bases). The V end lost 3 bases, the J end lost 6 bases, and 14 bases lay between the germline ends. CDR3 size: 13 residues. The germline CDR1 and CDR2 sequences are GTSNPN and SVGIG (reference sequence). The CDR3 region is CAWRLKGLDGYTF. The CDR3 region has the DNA TGTGCCTGGAGACTTAAGGGGCTAGATGGCTACACCTTC.

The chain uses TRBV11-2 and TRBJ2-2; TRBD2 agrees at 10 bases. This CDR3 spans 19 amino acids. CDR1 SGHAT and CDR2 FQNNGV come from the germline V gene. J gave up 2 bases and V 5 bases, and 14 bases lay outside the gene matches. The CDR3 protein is CASSRKRVGLADNTGELFF. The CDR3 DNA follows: TGTGCCAGCAGCCGGAAACGAGTAGGACTAGCGGATAACACCGGGGAGCTGTTTTTT.

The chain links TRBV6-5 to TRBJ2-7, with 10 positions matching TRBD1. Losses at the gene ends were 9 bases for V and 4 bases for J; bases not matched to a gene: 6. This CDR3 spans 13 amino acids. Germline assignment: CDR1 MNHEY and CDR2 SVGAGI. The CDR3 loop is CARGQGRQYEQYF. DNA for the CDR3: TGTGCCAGGGGACAGGGGCGCCAATACGAGCAGTACTTC.

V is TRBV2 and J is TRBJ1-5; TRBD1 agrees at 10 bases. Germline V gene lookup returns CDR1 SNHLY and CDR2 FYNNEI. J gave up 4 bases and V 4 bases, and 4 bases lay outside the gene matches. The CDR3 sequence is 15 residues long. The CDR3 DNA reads TGTGCCAGCAGTGGGACAGGGGGAGGGAATCAGCCCCAGCATTTT. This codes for CASSGTGGGNQPQHF.

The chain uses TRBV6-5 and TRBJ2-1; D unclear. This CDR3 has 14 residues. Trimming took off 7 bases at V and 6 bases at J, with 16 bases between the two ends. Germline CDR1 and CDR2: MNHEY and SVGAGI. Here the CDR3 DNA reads TGTGCCAGCACCCCTCTCGAGGCCGGCAATGAGCAGTTCTTC. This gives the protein CASTPLEAGNEQFF.

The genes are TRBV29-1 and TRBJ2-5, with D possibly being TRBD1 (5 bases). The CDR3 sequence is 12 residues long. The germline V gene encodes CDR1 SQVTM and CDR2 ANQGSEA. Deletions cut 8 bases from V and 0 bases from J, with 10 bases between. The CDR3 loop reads CSLRQNQETQYF. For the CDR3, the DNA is TGCAGCCTTAGACAGAACCAAGAGACCCAGTACTTC. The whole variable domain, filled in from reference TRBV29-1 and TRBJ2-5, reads SAVISQKPSRDICQRGTSLTIQCQVDSQVTMMFWYRQQPGQSLTLIATANQGSEATYESGFVIDKFPISRPNLTFSTLTVSNMSPEDSSIYLCSLRQNQETQYFGPGTRLLVL.

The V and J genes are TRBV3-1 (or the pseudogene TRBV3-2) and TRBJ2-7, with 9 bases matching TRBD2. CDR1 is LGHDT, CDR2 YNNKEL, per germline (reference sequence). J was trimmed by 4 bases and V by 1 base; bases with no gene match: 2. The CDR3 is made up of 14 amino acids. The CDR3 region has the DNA TGTGCCAGCAGCCAAGCTAGCGGGGTTTACGAGCAGTACTTC. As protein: CASSQASGVYEQYF.

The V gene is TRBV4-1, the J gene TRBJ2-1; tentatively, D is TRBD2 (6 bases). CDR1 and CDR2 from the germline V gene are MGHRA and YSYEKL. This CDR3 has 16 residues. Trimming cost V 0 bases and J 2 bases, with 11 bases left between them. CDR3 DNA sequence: TGCGCCAGCAGCCAAGAAGAGTGGGGGGCCTACAATGAGCAGTTCTTC. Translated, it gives CASSQEEWGAYNEQFF.

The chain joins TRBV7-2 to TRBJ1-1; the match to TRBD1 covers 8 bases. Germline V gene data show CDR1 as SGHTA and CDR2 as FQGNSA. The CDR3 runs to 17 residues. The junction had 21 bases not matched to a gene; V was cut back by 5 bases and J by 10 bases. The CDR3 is CASSPIAGGGGRTIAFF. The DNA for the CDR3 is TGTGCCAGCAGCCCCATAGCAGGGGGCGGAGGTAGAACGATAGCTTTCTTT.